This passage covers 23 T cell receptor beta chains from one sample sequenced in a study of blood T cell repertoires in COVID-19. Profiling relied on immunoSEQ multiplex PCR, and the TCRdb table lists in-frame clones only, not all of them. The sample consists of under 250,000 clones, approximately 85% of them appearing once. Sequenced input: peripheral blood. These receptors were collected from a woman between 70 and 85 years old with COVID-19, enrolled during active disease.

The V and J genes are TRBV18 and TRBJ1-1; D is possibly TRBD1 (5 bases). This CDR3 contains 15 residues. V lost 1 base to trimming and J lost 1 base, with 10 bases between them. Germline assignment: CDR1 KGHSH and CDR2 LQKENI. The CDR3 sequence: CASSPLPRENTEAFF. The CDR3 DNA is TGTGCCAGCTCACCACTCCCCAGGGAGAACACTGAAGCTTTCTTT.

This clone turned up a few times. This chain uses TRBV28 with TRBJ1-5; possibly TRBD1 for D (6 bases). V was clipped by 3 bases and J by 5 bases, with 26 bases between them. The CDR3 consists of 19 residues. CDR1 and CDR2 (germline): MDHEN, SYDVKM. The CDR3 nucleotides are TGTGCCAGCAGTTTGAGTGAGGGGCTGGGGGCAACATTAGATCAGCCCCAGCATTTT. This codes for CASSLSEGLGATLDQPQHF.

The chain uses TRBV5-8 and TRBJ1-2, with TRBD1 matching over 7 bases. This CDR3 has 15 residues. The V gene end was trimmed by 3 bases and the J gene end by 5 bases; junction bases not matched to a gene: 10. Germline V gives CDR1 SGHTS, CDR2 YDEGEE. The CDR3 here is CASSYLGQIYYGYTF. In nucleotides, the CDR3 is TGTGCCAGCAGCTACCTGGGACAGATCTATTATGGCTACACCTTC.

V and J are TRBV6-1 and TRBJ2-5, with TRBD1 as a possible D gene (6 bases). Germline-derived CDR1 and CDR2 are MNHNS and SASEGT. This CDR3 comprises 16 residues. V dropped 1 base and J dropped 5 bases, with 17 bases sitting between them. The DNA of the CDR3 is TGTGCCAGCAGTGAAGGTTGGACAGCAGCCGGGGAGACCCAGTACTTC. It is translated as CASSEGWTAAGETQYF.

Here the CDR3 reads CASSTDRTNYGYTF. Written as DNA, the CDR3 is TGTGCCAGCAGTACGGACAGGACGAACTATGGCTACACCTTC. The genes are TRBV6-2 or TRBV6-3 and TRBJ1-2; 7 nucleotides agree with TRBD1. CDR3 size: 14 residues. J was trimmed by 2 bases and V by 5 bases; bases with no gene match: 5. CDR1 is MNHEY and CDR2 is SVGEGT in the germline V gene.

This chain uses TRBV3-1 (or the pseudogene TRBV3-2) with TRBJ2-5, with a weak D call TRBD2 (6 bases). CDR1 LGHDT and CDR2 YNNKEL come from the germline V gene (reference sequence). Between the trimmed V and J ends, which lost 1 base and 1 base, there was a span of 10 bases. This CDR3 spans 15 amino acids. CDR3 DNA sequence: TGTGCCAGCAGCCAAGCAAGGACTACCCAAGAGACCCAGTACTTC. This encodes CASSQARTTQETQYF.

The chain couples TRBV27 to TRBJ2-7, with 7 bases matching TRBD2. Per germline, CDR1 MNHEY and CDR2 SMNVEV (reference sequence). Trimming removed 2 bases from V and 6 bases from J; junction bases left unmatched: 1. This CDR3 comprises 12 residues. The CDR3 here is CASSLRGVEQYF. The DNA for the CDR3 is TGTGCCAGCAGTTTACGGGGGGTCGAGCAGTACTTC.

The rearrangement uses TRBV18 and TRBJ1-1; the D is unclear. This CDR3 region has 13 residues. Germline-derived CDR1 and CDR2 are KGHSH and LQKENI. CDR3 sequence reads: CAPSRERNTEAFF. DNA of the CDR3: TGTGCTCCCTCCCGGGAGAGAAACACTGAAGCTTTCTTT.

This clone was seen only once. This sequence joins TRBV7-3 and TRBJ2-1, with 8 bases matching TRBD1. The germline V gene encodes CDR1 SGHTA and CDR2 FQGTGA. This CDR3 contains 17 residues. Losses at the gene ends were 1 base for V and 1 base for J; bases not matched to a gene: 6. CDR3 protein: CASSLSPTGESYNEQFF. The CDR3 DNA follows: TGTGCCAGCAGCTTAAGCCCGACAGGGGAATCCTACAATGAGCAGTTCTTC. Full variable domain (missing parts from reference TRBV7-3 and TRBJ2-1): GAGVSQTPSNKVTEKGKYVELRCDPISGHTALYWYRQSLGQGPEFLIYFQGTGAADDSGLPNDRFFAVRPEGSVSTLKIQRTERGDSAVYLCASSLSPTGESYNEQFFGPGTRLTVL.

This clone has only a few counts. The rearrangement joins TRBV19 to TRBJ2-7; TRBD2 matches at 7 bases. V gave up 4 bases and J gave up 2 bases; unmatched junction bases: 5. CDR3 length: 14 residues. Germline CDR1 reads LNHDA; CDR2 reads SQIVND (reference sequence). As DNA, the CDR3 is TGTGCCAGTAGTACCAGCGGGAATACCTACGAGCAGTACTTC. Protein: CASSTSGNTYEQYF.

The CDR3 loop is CASSQMGLAGYEQYF. The CDR3 DNA follows: TGTGCCAGCAGCCAGATGGGACTAGCGGGTTACGAGCAGTACTTC. The V call is TRBV3-1 (or the pseudogene TRBV3-2), the J call TRBJ2-7, with 12 bases matching TRBD2. Germline lookup yields CDR1 LGHDT and CDR2 YNNKEL (reference sequence). The V segment lost 3 bases and the J segment 4 bases; nucleotides outside the gene matches: 4. The CDR3 totals 15 residues.

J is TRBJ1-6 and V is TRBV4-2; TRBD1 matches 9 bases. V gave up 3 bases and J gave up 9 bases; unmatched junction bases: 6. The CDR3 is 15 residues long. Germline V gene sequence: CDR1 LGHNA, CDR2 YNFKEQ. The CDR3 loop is CASSQQTGGVSPLHF. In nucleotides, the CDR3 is TGTGCCAGCAGCCAGCAGACAGGGGGGGTTTCACCCCTCCACTTT.

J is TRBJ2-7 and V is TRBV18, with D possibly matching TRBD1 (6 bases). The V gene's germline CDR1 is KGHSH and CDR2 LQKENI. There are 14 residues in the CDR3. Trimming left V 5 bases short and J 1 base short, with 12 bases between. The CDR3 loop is CASSANRASYEQYF. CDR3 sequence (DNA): TGTGCCAGCTCAGCTAACAGGGCTTCCTACGAGCAGTACTTC.

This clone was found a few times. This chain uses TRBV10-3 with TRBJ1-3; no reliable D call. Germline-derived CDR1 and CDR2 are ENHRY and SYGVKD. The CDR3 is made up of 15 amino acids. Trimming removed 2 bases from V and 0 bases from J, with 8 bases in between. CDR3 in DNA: TGTGCCATCAGTGAGGGTAGTTACTCTGGAAACACCATATATTTT. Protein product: CAISEGSYSGNTIYF.

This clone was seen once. In nucleotides, the CDR3 is TGTGCCAGTAGTATTGGCCCAGATAATTCACCCCTCCACTTT. Translation: CASSIGPDNSPLHF. The rearrangement joins TRBV19 to TRBJ1-6; D uncertain. The V gene lost 3 bases and the J gene lost 5 bases, with 8 bases spanning the gap. The germline V gene encodes CDR1 LNHDA and CDR2 SQIVND (reference sequence). CDR3 length: 14 residues.

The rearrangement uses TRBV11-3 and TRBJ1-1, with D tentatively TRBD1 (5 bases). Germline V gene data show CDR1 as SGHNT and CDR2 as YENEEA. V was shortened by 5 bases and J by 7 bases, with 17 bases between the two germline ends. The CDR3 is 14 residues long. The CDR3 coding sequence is TGTGCCAGCAGCCCTGGACACGGCCGCAGTGAAGCTTTCTTT. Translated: CASSPGHGRSEAFF.

The CDR3 DNA reads as TGTGCTAGTGGTTCACCCCCGGGGGGAGGGCACGAGACCCAGTACTTC. Encoded protein: CASGSPPGGGHETQYF. The chain links TRBV12-5 to TRBJ2-5; 7 bases fit TRBD2. Germline lookup yields CDR1 LGHNT and CDR2 FRNRAP. The CDR3 loop spans 16 amino acids. V was clipped by 4 bases and J by 5 bases; unmatched bases: 13.

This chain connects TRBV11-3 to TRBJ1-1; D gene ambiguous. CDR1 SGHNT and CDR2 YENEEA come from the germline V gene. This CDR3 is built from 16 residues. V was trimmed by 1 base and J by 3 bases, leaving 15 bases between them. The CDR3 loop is CASSLVRYFEDTEAFF. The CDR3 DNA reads TGTGCCAGCAGCTTAGTTCGGTATTTCGAGGACACTGAAGCTTTCTTT.

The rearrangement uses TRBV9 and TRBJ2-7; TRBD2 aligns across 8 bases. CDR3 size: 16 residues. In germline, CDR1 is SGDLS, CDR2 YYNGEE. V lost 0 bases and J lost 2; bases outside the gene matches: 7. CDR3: CASSVGDSGTTYEQYF. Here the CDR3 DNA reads TGTGCCAGCAGCGTAGGCGATAGCGGGACTACCTACGAGCAGTACTTC.

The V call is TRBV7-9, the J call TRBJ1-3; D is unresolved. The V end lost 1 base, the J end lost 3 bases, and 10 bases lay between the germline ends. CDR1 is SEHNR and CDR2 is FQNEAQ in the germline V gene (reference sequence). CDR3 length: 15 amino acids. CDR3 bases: TGTGCCAGCAGCTTAGAGCGGGCAGGTGGAAACACCATATATTTT. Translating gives CASSLERAGGNTIYF.

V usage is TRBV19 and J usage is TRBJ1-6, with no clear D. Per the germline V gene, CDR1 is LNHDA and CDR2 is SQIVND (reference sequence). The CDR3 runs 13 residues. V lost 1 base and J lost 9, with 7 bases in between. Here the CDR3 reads CASSIVGGSPLHF. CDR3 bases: TGTGCCAGTAGTATAGTAGGCGGTTCACCCCTCCACTTT. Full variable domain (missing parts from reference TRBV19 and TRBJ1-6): DGGITQSPKYLFRKEGQNVTLSCEQNLNHDAMYWYRQDPGQGLRLIYYSQIVNDFQKGDIAEGYSVSREKKESFPLTVTSAQKNPTAFYLCASSIVGGSPLHFGNGTRLTVT.

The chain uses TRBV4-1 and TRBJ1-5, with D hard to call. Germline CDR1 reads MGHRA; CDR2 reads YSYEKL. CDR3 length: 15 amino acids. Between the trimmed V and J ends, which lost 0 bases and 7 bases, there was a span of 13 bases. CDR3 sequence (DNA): TGCGCCAGCAGCCAAGATCGGAGTGATTTCCAGCCCCAGCATTTT. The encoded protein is CASSQDRSDFQPQHF.

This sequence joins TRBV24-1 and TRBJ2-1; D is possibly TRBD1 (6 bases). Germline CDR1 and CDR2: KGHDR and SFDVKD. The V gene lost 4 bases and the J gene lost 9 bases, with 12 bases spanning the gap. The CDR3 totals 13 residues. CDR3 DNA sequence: TGTGCCACCAGTGACCGACACAGGGCTGAGCAGTTCTTC. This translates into CATSDRHRAEQFF.